A single sample is the source of the 12 T cell receptor beta chains below, sequenced in a study of neoadjuvant anti-PD-1 for oral cavity cancer. Profiling relied on immunoSEQ multiplex PCR, and the TCRdb table lists in-frame clones only, not all of them. The table has some 15,000 clones, more than 75% seen once. Specified time point: after neoadjuvant nivolumab, at surgical resection. This material consisted of PBMCs, taken after nivolumab (anti-PD-1) treatment. The receptors stem from a person aged 40 to 85 with oral cavity squamous cell carcinoma.

The V and J genes are TRBV5-1 and TRBJ1-1; maybe TRBD1 (6 bases). CDR3 size: 15 residues. V shed 1 base and J shed 1 base, with 11 bases lying between them. CDR1 and CDR2 from the germline V gene are SGHRS and YFSETQ. The CDR3, as DNA: TGCGCCAGCAGCTTGCAATTGGACAGGAACACTGAAGCTTTCTTT. Amino acids: CASSLQLDRNTEAFF. Filled out from reference TRBV5-1 and TRBJ1-1, the complete variable domain reads KAGVTQTPRYLIKTRGQQVTLSCSPISGHRSVSWYQQTPGQGLQFLFEYFSETQRNKGNFPGRFSGRQFSNSRSEMNVSTLELGDSALYLCASSLQLDRNTEAFFGQGTRLTVV.

This clone was seen only once. V is TRBV2 and J is TRBJ2-1, with D maybe TRBD2 (5 bases). CDR3 length equals 10 residues. V was cut by 8 bases and J by 14 bases, with 13 bases left in between. Germline-derived CDR1 and CDR2 are SNHLY and FYNNEI. The CDR3 DNA is TGTGCCAGCCTCGGGCCCGGGAAGTTCTTC. As protein: CASLGPGKFF.

The J gene is TRBJ2-2, the V gene TRBV7-8, with 7 positions matching TRBD1. From germline, CDR1 is SGHVS and CDR2 FQNEAQ. CDR3 length: 16 amino acids. Unmatched junction bases numbered 12, after V lost 6 bases and J lost 5 bases. In nucleotides, the CDR3 is TGTGCCAGCAGTTCTAGGACAGGATACCATACCGGGGAGCTGTTTTTT. This sequence encodes CASSSRTGYHTGELFF.

The genes are TRBV2 and TRBJ2-2; D is unclear. V was pared by 7 bases and J by 2 bases, with 14 bases between. The CDR3 covers 15 residues. CDR1 and CDR2 (germline): SNHLY, FYNNEI. CDR3 protein: CASISARTNTGELFF. CDR3 bases: TGTGCCAGCATTTCCGCCCGGACCAACACCGGGGAGCTGTTTTTT. The whole variable domain, filled in from reference TRBV2 and TRBJ2-2, reads EPEVTQTPSHQVTQMGQEVILRCVPISNHLYFYWYRQILGQKVEFLVSFYNNEISEKSEIFDDQFSVERPDGSNFTLKIRSTKLEDSAMYFCASISARTNTGELFFGEGSRLTVL.

The gene calls are TRBV19 and TRBJ2-3; D is uncertain. Trimming shortened V by 8 bases and J by 2 bases, and 11 bases separated the two germline ends. Germline V CDR1 and CDR2: LNHDA, SQIVND (reference sequence). The CDR3 extends over 13 amino acids. The CDR3 loop is CASCWSATDTQYF. DNA for the CDR3: TGTGCCAGTTGCTGGTCTGCCACAGATACGCAGTATTTT.

The chain recombines TRBV11-1 with TRBJ2-7; D is ambiguous. Trimming took off 4 bases at V and 3 bases at J, with 16 bases between the two ends. The CDR3 extends over 15 amino acids. Germline assignment: CDR1 SGHAT and CDR2 FQDESV (reference sequence). In DNA, the CDR3 is TGTGCCAGCAGCTCCGGAACCATATGGGGCTACGAGCAGTACTTC. Translation: CASSSGTIWGYEQYF.

This clone was counted only a few times. This sequence joins TRBV28 and TRBJ1-1, with TRBD1 matching 9 bases. V dropped 6 bases and J dropped 5; count of bases not matched to a gene: 13. CDR1 is MDHEN and CDR2 is SYDVKM in the germline V gene. This CDR3 contains 16 residues. Here the CDR3 reads CASRARTGTGNTEAFF. DNA of the CDR3: TGTGCCAGCAGAGCTAGAACCGGGACAGGGAATACTGAAGCTTTCTTT.

The chain carries TRBV4-1 and TRBJ1-1; no firm D call. Germline CDR1 and CDR2: MGHRA and YSYEKL. The CDR3 covers 14 residues. The germline V and J ends were trimmed by 4 bases and 4 bases, with 13 bases remaining between them. The CDR3 nucleotides read TGCGCCAGCAGCCCATTGGGGTTAAGCACTGAAGCTTTCTTT. It specifies CASSPLGLSTEAFF.

The V gene is TRBV19, the J gene TRBJ1-1; a weak D match, TRBD1 (6 bases). CDR3 length equals 12 residues. The germline V gene has CDR1 LNHDA and CDR2 SQIVND (reference sequence). Trimming took 10 bases from V and 4 from J, leaving 13 bases between them. CDR3 bases: TGTGCCACTAGCAGGGGAGGCACTGAAGCTTTCTTT. This sequence encodes CATSRGGTEAFF.

This clone was seen a handful of times. This chain uses TRBV7-9 with TRBJ1-5; D gene ambiguous. The length of the CDR3 is 15 residues. With 6 bases removed from V and 2 bases from J, the gap between germline ends came to 14 bases. Per the germline V gene, CDR1 is SEHNR and CDR2 is FQNEAQ (reference sequence). This chain's CDR3 is CASSPLEGGNQPQHF. CDR3 in DNA: TGTGCCAGCAGTCCCCTAGAGGGTGGCAATCAGCCCCAGCATTTT.

The V gene is TRBV4-2, the J gene TRBJ2-1; the D gene is possibly TRBD2 (5 bases). The V end lost 1 base, the J end lost 6 bases, and 13 bases lay between the germline ends. This CDR3 comprises 15 residues. Germline values: CDR1 LGHNA, CDR2 YNFKEQ. CDR3 amino acids: CASSQGGMEVNEQFF. The CDR3 region has the DNA TGTGCCAGCAGCCAAGGCGGCATGGAGGTCAATGAGCAGTTCTTC.

The chain joins TRBV27 to TRBJ1-5; D call uncertain. Germline assignment: CDR1 MNHEY and CDR2 SMNVEV (reference sequence). With 5 bases removed from V and 0 bases from J, the gap between germline ends came to 20 bases. The CDR3 contains 18 residues. This CDR3 is CASSTGGPGSYSNQPQHF. In DNA form, the CDR3 reads TGTGCCAGCAGTACCGGAGGCCCGGGGTCTTATAGCAATCAGCCCCAGCATTTT.